Listed below are T cell receptor beta chains from one sample, sequenced in a study of vaccination and CD4 T cells after COVID-19. TCRdb re-called the PCR reads through MiXCR, storing one row per CDR3 protein. This sample yields about 12,000 distinct CDR3 sequences, of which 35% to 40% are seen a single time; around 19% belongs to the top ten. Antigen specificity for these receptors is unknown. Sequencing was done on a sample of cultured CD4+ T cells from blood. These receptors were taken from a human donor with COVID-19. Both conserved end residues are part of each CDR3. D genes are given only for firm matches. Clone size is shown for a subset of rows, as once, few, many or a class of expanded clone.

CDR3: CASSSRPKETQYF
DNA: TGTGCCAGCAGCTCCCGACCCAAAGAGACCCAGTACTTC
J: TRBJ2-5
V: TRBV7-9
size: few
D: .

CDR3: CASSEPLVTGHSYNSPLHF
DNA: TGTGCCAGTAGTGAGCCGCTTGTGACAGGGCACTCCTATAATTCACCCCTCCACTTT
J: TRBJ1-6
V: TRBV19
size: .
D: TRBD1

CDR3: CASSTSGGKNTEAFF
DNA: TGTGCCAGTAGTACTTCAGGGGGGAAGAACACTGAAGCTTTCTTT
J: TRBJ1-1
V: TRBV19
size: .
D: TRBD1

CDR3: CSATPGLRSYNSPLHF
DNA: TGCAGTGCCACGCCGGGACTTCGCTCCTATAATTCACCCCTCCACTTT
J: TRBJ1-6
V: TRBV20-1
size: few
D: .

CDR3: CASSSSPYSVYGYTF
DNA: TGTGCCAGCAGCTCGTCCCCGTACTCGGTCTATGGCTACACCTTC
J: TRBJ1-2
V: TRBV7-8
size: .
D: .

CDR3: CASSNDRARGGYTF
DNA: TGTGCCAGCAGTAACGACAGGGCTCGGGGGGGCTACACCTTC
J: TRBJ1-2
V: TRBV6-4
size: .
D: TRBD1

CDR3: CASRDRVSTGELFF
DNA: TGTGCCAGCAGGGACAGGGTATCCACCGGGGAGCTGTTTTTT
J: TRBJ2-2
V: TRBV2
size: few
D: TRBD1

CDR3: CAGTGGRNSPLHF
DNA: TGTGCCGGTACAGGGGGGCGTAATTCACCCCTCCACTTT
J: TRBJ1-6
V: TRBV30
size: few
D: TRBD1

CDR3: CASKETGQYSGANVLTF
DNA: TGTGCCAGCAAAGAGACAGGCCAGTACTCTGGGGCCAACGTCCTGACTTTC
J: TRBJ2-6
V: TRBV28
size: .
D: .

CDR3: CASSSGTGGYSPLHF
DNA: TGCGCCAGCAGCTCCGGGACAGGGGGCTATTCACCCCTCCACTTT
J: TRBJ1-6
V: TRBV5-1
size: .
D: TRBD1

CDR3: CASLGESYGYTF
DNA: TGTGCCAGCCTAGGGGAGTCCTATGGCTACACCTTC
J: TRBJ1-2
V: TRBV7-8
size: few
D: .

CDR3: CASSYGVRGYEQYF
DNA: TGTGCCAGCAGTTACGGTGTTAGGGGGTACGAGCAGTACTTC
J: TRBJ2-7
V: TRBV6-5
size: .
D: .

CDR3: CATSQGPKGEQYF
DNA: TGTGCCACTTCACAGGGGCCAAAGGGGGAGCAGTACTTC
J: TRBJ2-7
V: TRBV6-1
size: .
D: TRBD1

CDR3: CASSSAFRLAGDTDTQYF
DNA: TGTGCCAGCAGTTCCGCCTTCCGACTAGCGGGGGACACAGATACGCAGTATTTT
J: TRBJ2-3
V: TRBV28
size: .
D: TRBD2

CDR3: CASSLKGGDTQYF
DNA: TGTGCCAGCAGCTTAAAGGGCGGAGATACGCAGTATTTT
J: TRBJ2-3
V: TRBV7-2
size: few
D: .

CDR3: CASSPLADSYEQYF
DNA: TGTGCCAGCAGCCCCCTCGCGGACTCCTACGAGCAGTACTTC
J: TRBJ2-7
V: TRBV7-9
size: .
D: .

CDR3: CSARDVPARETQYF
DNA: TGCAGTGCTAGAGATGTGCCAGCCCGGGAGACCCAGTACTTC
J: TRBJ2-5
V: TRBV20-1
size: .
D: .

CDR3: CASRPRSGTQETQYF
DNA: TGCGCCAGCAGGCCCCGCTCCGGGACTCAAGAGACCCAGTACTTC
J: TRBJ2-5
V: TRBV23-1
size: .
D: .

CDR3: CANTDTADGYTF
DNA: TGTGCCAACACAGACACAGCCGATGGCTACACCTTC
J: TRBJ1-2
V: TRBV28
size: .
D: .

CDR3: CASSPGGGFTEAFF
DNA: TGCGCCAGCAGCCCCGGGGGGGGGTTCACTGAAGCTTTCTTT
J: TRBJ1-1
V: TRBV7-9
size: .
D: .

CDR3: CASSPKETQYF
DNA: TGTGCCAGCTCACCGAAGGAGACCCAGTACTTC
J: TRBJ2-5
V: TRBV18
size: few
D: .

CDR3: CSINRDFLRETQYF
DNA: TGCAGCATAAACAGGGACTTTTTGCGAGAGACCCAGTACTTC
J: TRBJ2-5
V: TRBV29-1
size: .
D: .

CDR3: CASSGGGGGRYTGELFF
DNA: TGTGCCAGCAGCGGCGGGGGCGGGGGCCGGTATACCGGGGAGCTGTTTTTT
J: TRBJ2-2
V: TRBV7-2
size: few
D: .

CDR3: CSARRGVGYNSPLHF
DNA: TGCAGTGCTAGAAGGGGGGTTGGGTATAATTCACCCCTCCACTTT
J: TRBJ1-6
V: TRBV20-1
size: .
D: .

CDR3: CASIPRSATYNEQFF
DNA: TGTGCCAGCATTCCTCGTAGCGCGACCTACAATGAGCAGTTCTTC
J: TRBJ2-1
V: TRBV6-2/TRBV6-3
size: .
D: .

CDR3: CASSLTPDGYTF
DNA: TGTGCCAGCAGCTTAACCCCGGATGGCTACACCTTC
J: TRBJ1-2
V: TRBV28
size: few
D: .

CDR3: CASSLEGKTQYF
DNA: TGTGCCAGCAGCTTGGAGGGGAAGACCCAGTACTTC
J: TRBJ2-5
V: TRBV5-4
size: .
D: .

CDR3: CASSLPDSGTGLWNQPQHF
DNA: TGTGCCAGCAGTTTACCAGATTCCGGGACGGGGCTATGGAATCAGCCCCAGCATTTT
J: TRBJ1-5
V: TRBV6-5
size: few
D: .

CDR3: CASSFLGGSTDTQYF
DNA: TGTGCCAGCAGTTTTTTAGGGGGCAGCACAGATACGCAGTATTTT
J: TRBJ2-3
V: TRBV12-3/TRBV12-4
size: .
D: TRBD1

CDR3: CASSGRGRDTGELFF
DNA: TGCGCCAGCAGTGGAAGGGGTCGGGACACCGGGGAGCTGTTTTTT
J: TRBJ2-2
V: TRBV10-1
size: few
D: .

CDR3: CASSYSGGQAYEQYF
DNA: TGTGCCAGCAGTTACTCGGGGGGACAGGCCTACGAGCAGTACTTC
J: TRBJ2-7
V: TRBV6-5
size: .
D: TRBD1

CDR3: CASSYGLGLGGNTIYF
DNA: TGTGCCAGCAGTTACGGGTTAGGACTGGGGGGAAACACCATATATTTT
J: TRBJ1-3
V: TRBV6-5
size: .
D: .

CDR3: CASSFRKDRNTEAFF
DNA: TGTGCCAGCAGCTTTCGAAAAGATCGGAACACTGAAGCTTTCTTT
J: TRBJ1-1
V: TRBV7-8
size: few
D: .

CDR3: CASSYPRTKYEQYF
DNA: TGTGCCAGCAGTTATCCCCGAACCAAGTACGAGCAGTACTTC
J: TRBJ2-7
V: TRBV6-5
size: .
D: .

CDR3: CASSLRGTSTDTQYF
DNA: TGCGCCAGCAGCTTGCGGGGGACTAGCACAGATACGCAGTATTTT
J: TRBJ2-3
V: TRBV5-1
size: .
D: .

CDR3: CASSLDQGRASPLHF
DNA: TGTGCCAGCAGCTTAGATCAGGGCCGGGCTTCACCCCTCCACTTT
J: TRBJ1-6
V: TRBV7-2
size: .
D: .

CDR3: CASSRTSGGNEQFF
DNA: TGTGCCAGCAGCCGTACTAGCGGGGGAAATGAGCAGTTCTTC
J: TRBJ2-1
V: TRBV6-1
size: .
D: TRBD2

CDR3: CASSYGKRGGGEQLF
DNA: TGTGCCAGCAGTTACGGAAAGCGGGGAGGAGGGGAGCAGCTCTTC
J: TRBJ2-1
V: TRBV6-5
size: .
D: TRBD2

CDR3: CASSLGTGETQYF
DNA: TGTGCCAGCAGTCTAGGGACGGGGGAGACCCAGTACTTC
J: TRBJ2-5
V: TRBV2
size: few
D: .

CDR3: CASSAHVENEAFF
DNA: TGTGCCAGCAGCGCGCACGTAGAGAATGAAGCTTTCTTT
J: TRBJ1-1
V: TRBV3-1
size: .
D: .

CDR3: CASSFRQGGGELFF
DNA: TGTGCCAGCAGTTTTCGGCAGGGCGGCGGGGAGCTGTTTTTT
J: TRBJ2-2
V: TRBV12-3/TRBV12-4
size: .
D: .

CDR3: CASSQRTANTEAFF
DNA: TGTGCCAGCAGCCAAAGGACAGCGAACACTGAAGCTTTCTTT
J: TRBJ1-1
V: TRBV6-1
size: few
D: .

CDR3: CASSLPSTDTQYF
DNA: TGTGCCAGCAGCTTACCCAGCACAGATACGCAGTATTTT
J: TRBJ2-3
V: TRBV7-2
size: .
D: .

CDR3: CASSSGGFQETQYF
DNA: TGTGCCAGCAGCTCGGGGGGCTTCCAAGAGACCCAGTACTTC
J: TRBJ2-5
V: TRBV5-4
size: .
D: .

CDR3: CASSPSTGPKFYGYTF
DNA: TGTGCCAGCAGCCCCTCGACAGGGCCTAAATTCTATGGCTACACCTTC
J: TRBJ1-2
V: TRBV5-5
size: .
D: TRBD1

CDR3: CASSYSNTEAFF
DNA: TGTGCCAGCAGTTACTCCAACACTGAAGCTTTCTTT
J: TRBJ1-1
V: TRBV6-5
size: few
D: .

CDR3: CASSPQNRGGETQYF
DNA: TGCGCCAGCAGTCCCCAGAACAGGGGAGGCGAGACCCAGTACTTC
J: TRBJ2-5
V: TRBV5-1
size: .
D: .